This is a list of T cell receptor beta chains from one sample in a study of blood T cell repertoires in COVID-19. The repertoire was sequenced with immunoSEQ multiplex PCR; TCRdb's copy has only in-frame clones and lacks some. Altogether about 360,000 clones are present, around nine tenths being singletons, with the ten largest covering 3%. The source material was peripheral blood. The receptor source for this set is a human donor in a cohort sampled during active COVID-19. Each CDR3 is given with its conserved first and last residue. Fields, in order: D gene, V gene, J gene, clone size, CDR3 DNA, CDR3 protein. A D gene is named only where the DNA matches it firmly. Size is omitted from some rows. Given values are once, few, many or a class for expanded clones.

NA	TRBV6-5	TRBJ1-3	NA	TGTGCCAGCAGCTTTGACAGCGCTGGAAACACCATATATTTT	CASSFDSAGNTIYF
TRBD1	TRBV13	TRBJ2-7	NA	TGTGCCAGCAGCTTGGGACAGGGGCCAAGCTACGAGCAGTACTTC	CASSLGQGPSYEQYF
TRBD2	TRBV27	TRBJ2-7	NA	TGTGCCAGCAGTTTATCGGGACTAGGCTACGAGCAGTACTTC	CASSLSGLGYEQYF
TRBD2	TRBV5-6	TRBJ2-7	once	TGTGCCAGCAGCGATAATAGCGGGAGCTCCTACGAGCAGTACTTC	CASSDNSGSSYEQYF
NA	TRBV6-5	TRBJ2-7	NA	TGTGCCAGCAGTTACTCTAGGTCGGGGGAGCAGTACTTC	CASSYSRSGEQYF
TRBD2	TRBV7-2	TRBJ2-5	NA	TGTGCCAGCAGCTCCGGACTAGTCGCAGAGACCCAGTACTTC	CASSSGLVAETQYF
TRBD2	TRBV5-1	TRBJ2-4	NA	TGCGCCAGCAGTTGGAGCGGGAGAATGGGTGAAAACATTCAGTACTTC	CASSWSGRMGENIQYF
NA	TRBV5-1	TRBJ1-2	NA	TGCGCCAGCAGCTCCGCTATAGGGGACTATGGCTACACCTTC	CASSSAIGDYGYTF
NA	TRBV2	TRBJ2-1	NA	TGTGCCAGCAGTGAAGTCGGGGTCGGAGAGCAGTTCTTC	CASSEVGVGEQFF
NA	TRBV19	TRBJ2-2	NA	TGTGCCAGTAGACTAGGTCGTTCCGGGGAGCTGTTTTTT	CASRLGRSGELFF
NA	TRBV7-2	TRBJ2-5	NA	TGTGCCAGCAGCTTAGCGGGGGCAGCGGGGAGCCTCCAAGAGACCCAGTACTTC	CASSLAGAAGSLQETQYF
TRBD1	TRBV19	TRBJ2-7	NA	TGTGCCAGTAGTACGCGGACAGGGATTCACTACGAGCAGTACTTC	CASSTRTGIHYEQYF
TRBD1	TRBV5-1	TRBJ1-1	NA	TGCGCCAGCAGCTTGGATTGGGACAGACTACTAAACACTGAAGCTTTCTTT	CASSLDWDRLLNTEAFF
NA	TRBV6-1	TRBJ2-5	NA	TGTGCCAGCAGTGATACAGGGTTAGGGGAGACCCAGTACTTC	CASSDTGLGETQYF
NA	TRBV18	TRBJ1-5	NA	TGTGCCAGCTCACCGAGGGGCAATCAGCCCCAGCATTTT	CASSPRGNQPQHF
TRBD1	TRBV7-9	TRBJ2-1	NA	TGTGCCAGCAGCGTGACAGGGATATACAATGAGCAGTTCTTC	CASSVTGIYNEQFF
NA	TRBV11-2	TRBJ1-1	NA	TGTGCCAGCGTTAAAGGGGTAGTGAACACTGAAGCTTTCTTT	CASVKGVVNTEAFF
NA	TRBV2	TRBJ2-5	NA	TGTGCCAGCAGTCCCCCCTGGGGGGAAGAGACCCAGTACTTC	CASSPPWGEETQYF
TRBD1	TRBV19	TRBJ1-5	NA	TGTGCCAGTACCCCACCAGCGGGCAGGGGGAGCAATCAGCCCCAGCATTTT	CASTPPAGRGSNQPQHF
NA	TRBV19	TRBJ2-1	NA	TGTGCCAGTAGTATAGTCGTCCTAGACGGTGAGCAGTTCTTC	CASSIVVLDGEQFF
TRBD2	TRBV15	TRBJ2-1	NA	TGTGCCACCAGCGCGGGACTAGCGGATAGATACAATGAGCAGTTCTTC	CATSAGLADRYNEQFF
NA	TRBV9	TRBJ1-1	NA	TGTGCCAGCAGCGCCTCACAGGGCGGTACTGAAGCTTTCTTT	CASSASQGGTEAFF
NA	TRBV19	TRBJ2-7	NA	TGTGCCAGTAGTATTCTGGGTAGCGACGAGCAGTACTTC	CASSILGSDEQYF
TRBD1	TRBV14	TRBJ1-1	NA	TGTGCCAGCAGCGATCGACAGGGGAACACTGAAGCTTTCTTT	CASSDRQGNTEAFF
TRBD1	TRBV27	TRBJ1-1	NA	TGTGCCAGCAGTTTACAGGGGGCTGGGACTGAAGCTTTCTTT	CASSLQGAGTEAFF
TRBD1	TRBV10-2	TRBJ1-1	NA	TGCGCCAGCAGTACGACAGGGATGAACACTGAAGCTTTCTTT	CASSTTGMNTEAFF
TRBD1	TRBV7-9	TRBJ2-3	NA	TGTGCCAGCAGCACTTACAGGGGGGAGATAGATACGCAGTATTTT	CASSTYRGEIDTQYF
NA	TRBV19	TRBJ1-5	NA	TGTGCCAGTAGTATAGGTCCGTCAGGGTCGAATCAGCCCCAGCATTTT	CASSIGPSGSNQPQHF
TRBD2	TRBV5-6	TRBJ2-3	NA	TGTGCCAGCAGCCCGGTGGTAAGCGGGGGAACGAGCACAGATACGCAGTATTTT	CASSPVVSGGTSTDTQYF
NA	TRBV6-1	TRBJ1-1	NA	TGTGCCAGCAGTGACCCCCGCCGGGGTCCCATGAACACTGAAGCTTTCTTT	CASSDPRRGPMNTEAFF
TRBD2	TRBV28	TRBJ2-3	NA	TGTGCCAGCAGTCTCGCCCCGCGGGAGATTGTGGATACGCAGTATTTT	CASSLAPREIVDTQYF
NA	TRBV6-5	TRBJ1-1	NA	TGTGCCAGCAGTTTCAGCGATCTTCCGAACACTGAAGCTTTCTTT	CASSFSDLPNTEAFF
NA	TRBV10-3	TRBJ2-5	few	TGTGCCATCAGTGGAGGTAGGAGACAGCAAGAGACCCAGTACTTC	CAISGGRRQQETQYF
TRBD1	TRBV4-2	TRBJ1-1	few	TGTGCCAGCAGCCAAGGCGGGACAGGGGTCAAGGAAGCTTTCTTT	CASSQGGTGVKEAFF
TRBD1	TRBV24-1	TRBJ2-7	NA	TGTGCCACCAGTGATCCGTGGAGAACAGGGGGCGCAGGATACGAGCAGTACTTC	CATSDPWRTGGAGYEQYF
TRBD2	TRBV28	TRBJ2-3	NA	TGTGCCAGCAGAAGCGTAGCGGGAGGTGCAGATACGCAGTATTTT	CASRSVAGGADTQYF
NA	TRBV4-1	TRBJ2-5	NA	TGCGCCAGCAGCCAAGACCATAGCGATATCGAGACCCAGTACTTC	CASSQDHSDIETQYF
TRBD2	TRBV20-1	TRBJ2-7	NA	TGCAGTGCTAGTATGGCGGGAGGGTCTAGCGAGCAGTACTTC	CSASMAGGSSEQYF
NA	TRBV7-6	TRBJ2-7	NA	TGTGCCAGCAGCTCTCTAATCCCGGATCGAGTTTCTTATCCCGGGTACGAGCAGTACTTC	CASSSLIPDRVSYPGYEQYF
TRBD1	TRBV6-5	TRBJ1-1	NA	TGTGCCAGCAGCAGGACAGGGTTAACACCTGAAGCTTTCTTT	CASSRTGLTPEAFF
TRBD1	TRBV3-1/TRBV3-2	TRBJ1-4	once	TGTGCCAGCAGCCAAGCGTCCGGGACAGGGAGTGAAAAACTGTTTTTT	CASSQASGTGSEKLFF
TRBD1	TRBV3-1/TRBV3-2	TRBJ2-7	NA	TGTGCCAGCAGCCAAGGACAGGGCCTATGGTACGAGCAGTACTTC	CASSQGQGLWYEQYF
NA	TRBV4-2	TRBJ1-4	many	TGTGCCAGCAGCCAAGACCTTCTCTATTCTGAAAAACTGTTTTTT	CASSQDLLYSEKLFF
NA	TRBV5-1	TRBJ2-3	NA	TGCGCCAGCAGCTTAAGGACTAGCACAGATACGCAGTATTTT	CASSLRTSTDTQYF
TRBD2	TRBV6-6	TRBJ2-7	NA	TGTGCCAGCAGTTACGGACTAGCGGGGGCACGGGAGCAGTACTTC	CASSYGLAGAREQYF
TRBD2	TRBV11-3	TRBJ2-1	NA	TGTGCCAGCAGCCGCGGACTAGCGGGAGACAATGAGCAGTTCTTC	CASSRGLAGDNEQFF